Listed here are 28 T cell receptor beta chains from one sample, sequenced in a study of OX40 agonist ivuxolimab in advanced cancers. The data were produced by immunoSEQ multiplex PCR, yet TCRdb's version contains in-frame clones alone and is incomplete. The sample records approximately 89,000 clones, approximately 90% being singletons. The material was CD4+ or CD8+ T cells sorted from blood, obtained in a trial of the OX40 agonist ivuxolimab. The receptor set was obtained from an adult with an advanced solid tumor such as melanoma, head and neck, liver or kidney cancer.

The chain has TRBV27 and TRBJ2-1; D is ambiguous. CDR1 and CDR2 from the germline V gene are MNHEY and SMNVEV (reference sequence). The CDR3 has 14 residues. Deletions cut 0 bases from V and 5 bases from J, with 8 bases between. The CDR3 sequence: CASSLSMGNNEQFF. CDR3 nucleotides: TGTGCCAGCAGTTTATCGATGGGGAACAATGAGCAGTTCTTC.

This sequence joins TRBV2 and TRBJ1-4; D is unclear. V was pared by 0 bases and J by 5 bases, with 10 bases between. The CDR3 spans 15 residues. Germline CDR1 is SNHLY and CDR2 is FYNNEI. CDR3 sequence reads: CASSEAGPGNEKLFF. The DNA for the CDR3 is TGTGCCAGCAGTGAAGCAGGCCCGGGGAATGAAAAACTGTTTTTT.

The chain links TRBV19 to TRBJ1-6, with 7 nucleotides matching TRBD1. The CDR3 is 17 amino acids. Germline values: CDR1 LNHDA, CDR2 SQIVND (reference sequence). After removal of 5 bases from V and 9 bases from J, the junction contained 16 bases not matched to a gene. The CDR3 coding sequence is TGTGCCAGTAGTCTCTTTCCGCCGACAGGGAGGGGTTCACCCCTCCACTTT. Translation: CASSLFPPTGRGSPLHF. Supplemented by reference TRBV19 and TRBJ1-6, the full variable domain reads DGGITQSPKYLFRKEGQNVTLSCEQNLNHDAMYWYRQDPGQGLRLIYYSQIVNDFQKGDIAEGYSVSREKKESFPLTVTSAQKNPTAFYLCASSLFPPTGRGSPLHFGNGTRLTVT.

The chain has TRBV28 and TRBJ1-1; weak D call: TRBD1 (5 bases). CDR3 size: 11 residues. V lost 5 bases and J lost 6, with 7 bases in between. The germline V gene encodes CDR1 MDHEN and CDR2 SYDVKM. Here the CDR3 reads CASSKTAEAFF. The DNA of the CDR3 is TGTGCCAGCAGTAAGACAGCTGAAGCTTTCTTT.

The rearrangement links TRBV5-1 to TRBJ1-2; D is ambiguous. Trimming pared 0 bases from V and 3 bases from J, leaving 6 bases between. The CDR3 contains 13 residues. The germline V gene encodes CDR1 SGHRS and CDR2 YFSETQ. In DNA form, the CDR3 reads TGCGCCAGCAGCTTGGATGGAGACTATGGCTACACCTTC. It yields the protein CASSLDGDYGYTF.

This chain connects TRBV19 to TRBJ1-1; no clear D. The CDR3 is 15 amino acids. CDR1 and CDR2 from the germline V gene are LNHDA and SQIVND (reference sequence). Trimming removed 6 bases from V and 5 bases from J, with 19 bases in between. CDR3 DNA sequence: TGTGCCAGTAGCTTACCGGGGATAGGGTCAACTGAAGCTTTCTTT. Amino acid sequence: CASSLPGIGSTEAFF.

The CDR3 protein is CASSFLLAGATDTQYF. The CDR3 DNA follows: TGCGCCAGCAGCTTTCTTCTAGCGGGGGCCACAGATACGCAGTATTTT. This chain uses TRBV5-1 with TRBJ2-3; 10 nucleotides align to TRBD2. V lost 2 bases, J lost 2 bases, and 5 bases stayed unmatched. Germline-derived CDR1 and CDR2 are SGHRS and YFSETQ. The CDR3 totals 16 residues.

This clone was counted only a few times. The CDR3 DNA follows: TGTGCCAGCAGTAGGGACGGCCATGGCTACACCTTC. Protein sequence: CASSRDGHGYTF. The chain employs TRBV6-5 and TRBJ1-2, with a possible D match to TRBD1 (5 bases). The CDR3 runs 12 residues. V was shortened by 5 bases and J by 6 bases, with 10 bases between the two germline ends. CDR1 and CDR2 (germline): MNHEY, SVGAGI.

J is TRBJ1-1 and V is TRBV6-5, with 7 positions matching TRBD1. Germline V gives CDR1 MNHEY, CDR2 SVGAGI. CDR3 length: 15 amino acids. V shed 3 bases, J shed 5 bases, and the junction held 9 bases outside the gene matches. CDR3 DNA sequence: TGTGCCAGCAGTTATGTGCCCAGGGGGATGACTGAAGCTTTCTTT. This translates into CASSYVPRGMTEAFF.

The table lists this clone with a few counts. This chain's CDR3 is CASSLVRNTEAFF. For the CDR3, the DNA is TGTGCCAGCAGTTTAGTACGGAACACTGAAGCTTTCTTT. The V call is TRBV27, the J call TRBJ1-1; D not certain. V dropped 2 bases and J dropped 1 base, with 5 bases sitting between them. CDR3 length: 13 residues. CDR1 is MNHEY, CDR2 SMNVEV, per germline (reference sequence).

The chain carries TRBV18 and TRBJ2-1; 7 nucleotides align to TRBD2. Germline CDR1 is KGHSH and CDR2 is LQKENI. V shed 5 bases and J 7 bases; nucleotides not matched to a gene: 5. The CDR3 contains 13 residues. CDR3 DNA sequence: TGTGCCAGCTCAACGACTAGCAGTAATGAGCAGTTCTTC. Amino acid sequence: CASSTTSSNEQFF.

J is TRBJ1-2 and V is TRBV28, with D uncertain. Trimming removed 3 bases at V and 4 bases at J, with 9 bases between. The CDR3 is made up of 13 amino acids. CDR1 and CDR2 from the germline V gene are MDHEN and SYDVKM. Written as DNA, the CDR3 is TGTGCCAGCAGTTTCCTCCCGGGCTATGGCTACACCTTC. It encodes CASSFLPGYGYTF.

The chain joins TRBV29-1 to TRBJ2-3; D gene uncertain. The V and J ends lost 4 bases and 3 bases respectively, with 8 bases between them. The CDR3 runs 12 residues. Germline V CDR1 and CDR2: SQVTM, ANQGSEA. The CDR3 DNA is TGCAGCGTTGTCAAGGGTACAGATACGCAGTATTTT. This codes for CSVVKGTDTQYF.

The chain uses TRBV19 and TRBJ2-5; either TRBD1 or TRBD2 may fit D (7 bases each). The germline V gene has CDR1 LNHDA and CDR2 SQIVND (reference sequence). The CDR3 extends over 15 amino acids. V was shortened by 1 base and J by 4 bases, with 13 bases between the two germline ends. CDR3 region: CASSIGGRGGETQYF. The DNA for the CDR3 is TGTGCCAGTAGTATAGGCGGCAGGGGGGGAGAGACCCAGTACTTC.

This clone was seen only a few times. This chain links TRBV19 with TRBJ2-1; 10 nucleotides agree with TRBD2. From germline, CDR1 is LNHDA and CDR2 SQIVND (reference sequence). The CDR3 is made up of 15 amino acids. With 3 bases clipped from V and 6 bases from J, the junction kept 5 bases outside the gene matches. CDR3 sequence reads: CASSMNLAGVNEQFF. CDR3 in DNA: TGTGCCAGTAGTATGAACCTAGCGGGAGTCAATGAGCAGTTCTTC.

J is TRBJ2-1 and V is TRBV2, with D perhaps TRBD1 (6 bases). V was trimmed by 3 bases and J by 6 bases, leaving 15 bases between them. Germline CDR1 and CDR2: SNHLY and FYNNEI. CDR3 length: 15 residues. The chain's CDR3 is CASSEQGSHSNEQFF. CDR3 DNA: TGTGCCAGCAGTGAGCAGGGGAGTCACTCCAATGAGCAGTTCTTC. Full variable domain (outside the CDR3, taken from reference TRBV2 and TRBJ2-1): EPEVTQTPSHQVTQMGQEVILRCVPISNHLYFYWYRQILGQKVEFLVSFYNNEISEKSEIFDDQFSVERPDGSNFTLKIRSTKLEDSAMYFCASSEQGSHSNEQFFGPGTRLTVL.

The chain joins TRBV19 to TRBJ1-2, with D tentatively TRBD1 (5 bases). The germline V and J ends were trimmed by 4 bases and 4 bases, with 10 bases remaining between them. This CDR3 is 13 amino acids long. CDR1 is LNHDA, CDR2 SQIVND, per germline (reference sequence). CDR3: CASSNRGIYGYTF. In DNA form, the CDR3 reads TGTGCCAGTAGTAATCGGGGGATCTATGGCTACACCTTC.

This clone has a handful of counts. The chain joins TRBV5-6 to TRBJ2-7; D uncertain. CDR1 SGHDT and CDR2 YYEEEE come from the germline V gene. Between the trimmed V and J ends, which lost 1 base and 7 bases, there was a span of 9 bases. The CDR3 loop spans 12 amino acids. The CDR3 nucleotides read TGTGCCAGCAGCTTGAAGGGTTGGGAGCAGTACTTC. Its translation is CASSLKGWEQYF. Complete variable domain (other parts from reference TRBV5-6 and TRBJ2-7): DAGVTQSPTHLIKTRGQQVTLRCSPKSGHDTVSWYQQALGQGPQFIFQYYEEEERQRGNFPDRFSGHQFPNYSSELNVNALLLGDSALYLCASSLKGWEQYFGPGTRLTVT.

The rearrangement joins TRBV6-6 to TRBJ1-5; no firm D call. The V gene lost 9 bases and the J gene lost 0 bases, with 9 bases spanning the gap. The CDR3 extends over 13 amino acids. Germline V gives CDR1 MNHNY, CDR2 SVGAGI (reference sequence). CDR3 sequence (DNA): TGTGCCAGTGATCTAAATAGCAATCAGCCCCAGCATTTT. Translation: CASDLNSNQPQHF.

CDR3 sequence reads: CASSLWDQWSYEQYF. CDR3 DNA: TGTGCCAGCAGTTTATGGGATCAGTGGTCCTACGAGCAGTACTTC. This chain links TRBV28 with TRBJ2-7; D uncertain. Germline-derived CDR1 and CDR2 are MDHEN and SYDVKM. Trimming took 0 bases from V and 1 from J, leaving 10 bases between them. The CDR3 loop spans 15 amino acids.

The CDR3 coding sequence is TGTGCCAGCAGCGCACGCCGACTAGCGGACTACGAGCAGTACTTC. Its protein is CASSARRLADYEQYF. The chain links TRBV13 to TRBJ2-7; TRBD2 agrees at 9 bases. Per germline, CDR1 PRHDT and CDR2 FYEKMQ (reference sequence). CDR3 size: 15 residues. The V and J ends lost 5 bases and 3 bases, in that order; junction bases with no gene match: 8.

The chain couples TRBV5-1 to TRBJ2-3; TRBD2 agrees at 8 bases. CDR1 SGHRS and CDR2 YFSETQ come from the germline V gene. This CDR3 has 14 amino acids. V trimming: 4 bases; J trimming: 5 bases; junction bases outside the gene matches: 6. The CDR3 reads CASSGAGAIDTQYF. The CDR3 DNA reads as TGCGCCAGCAGCGGAGCGGGAGCTATAGATACGCAGTATTTT.

CDR3 amino acids: CASSLWAGTDTQYF. CDR3 nucleotide sequence: TGTGCCAGCAGCTTGTGGGCAGGGACCGATACGCAGTATTTT. The chain couples TRBV7-2 to TRBJ2-3; perhaps D is TRBD1 or TRBD2 (5 bases each). Germline V gives CDR1 SGHTA, CDR2 FQGNSA. Trimming stripped 3 bases from V and 6 bases from J, with 13 bases between. The CDR3 sequence is 14 residues long.

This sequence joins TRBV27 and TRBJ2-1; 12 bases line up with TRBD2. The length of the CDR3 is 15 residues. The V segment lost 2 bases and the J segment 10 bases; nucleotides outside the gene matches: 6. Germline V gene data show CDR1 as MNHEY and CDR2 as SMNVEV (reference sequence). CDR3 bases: TGTGCCAGCAGTTTACTAGCGGGAGGGGGATACGAGCAGTTCTTC. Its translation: CASSLLAGGGYEQFF.

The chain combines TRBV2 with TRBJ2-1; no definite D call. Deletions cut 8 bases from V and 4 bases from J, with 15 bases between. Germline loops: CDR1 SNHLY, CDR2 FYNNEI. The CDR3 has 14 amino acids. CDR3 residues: CASGLGLLYNEQFF. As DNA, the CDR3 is TGTGCCAGCGGCCTAGGGCTCTTGTACAATGAGCAGTTCTTC.

This CDR3 is CASSDSRGSGGEQFF. CDR3 bases: TGTGCCAGCAGTGACTCAAGGGGTAGCGGGGGCGAGCAGTTCTTC. The V and J genes are TRBV6-4 and TRBJ2-1; 9 nucleotides align to TRBD2. The J segment lost 10 bases and the V segment lost 0 bases, leaving 7 bases of the junction unmatched. This CDR3 is 15 amino acids long. Germline V gene data show CDR1 as MRHNA and CDR2 as SNTAGT.

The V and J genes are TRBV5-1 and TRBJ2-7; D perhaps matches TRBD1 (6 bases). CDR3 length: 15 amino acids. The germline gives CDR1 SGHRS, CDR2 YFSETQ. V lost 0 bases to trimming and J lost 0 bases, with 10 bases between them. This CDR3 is CASSLAQGSSYEQYF. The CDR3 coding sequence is TGCGCCAGCAGCTTGGCTCAGGGGAGCTCCTACGAGCAGTACTTC.

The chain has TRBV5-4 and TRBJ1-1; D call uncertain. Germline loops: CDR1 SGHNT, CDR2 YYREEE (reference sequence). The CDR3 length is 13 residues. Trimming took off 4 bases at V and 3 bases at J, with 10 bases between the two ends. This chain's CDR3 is CASSVDGDTEAFF. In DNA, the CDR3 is TGTGCCAGCAGCGTGGATGGGGACACTGAAGCTTTCTTT.